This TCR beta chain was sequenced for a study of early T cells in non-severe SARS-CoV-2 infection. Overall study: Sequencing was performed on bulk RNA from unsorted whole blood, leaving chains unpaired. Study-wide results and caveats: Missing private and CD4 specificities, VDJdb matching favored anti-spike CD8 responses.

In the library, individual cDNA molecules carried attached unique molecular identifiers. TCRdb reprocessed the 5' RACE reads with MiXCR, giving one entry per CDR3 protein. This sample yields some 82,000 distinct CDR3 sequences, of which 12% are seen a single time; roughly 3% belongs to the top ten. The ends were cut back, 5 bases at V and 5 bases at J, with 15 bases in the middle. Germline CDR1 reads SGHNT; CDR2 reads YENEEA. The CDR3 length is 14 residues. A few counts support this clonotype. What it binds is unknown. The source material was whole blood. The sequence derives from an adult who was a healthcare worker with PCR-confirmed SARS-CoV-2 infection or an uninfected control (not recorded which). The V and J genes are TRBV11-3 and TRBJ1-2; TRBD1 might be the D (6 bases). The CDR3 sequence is CASSPRAQGYGYTF. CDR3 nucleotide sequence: TGTGCCAGCAGCCCCAGGGCTCAGGGGTATGGCTACACCTTC.